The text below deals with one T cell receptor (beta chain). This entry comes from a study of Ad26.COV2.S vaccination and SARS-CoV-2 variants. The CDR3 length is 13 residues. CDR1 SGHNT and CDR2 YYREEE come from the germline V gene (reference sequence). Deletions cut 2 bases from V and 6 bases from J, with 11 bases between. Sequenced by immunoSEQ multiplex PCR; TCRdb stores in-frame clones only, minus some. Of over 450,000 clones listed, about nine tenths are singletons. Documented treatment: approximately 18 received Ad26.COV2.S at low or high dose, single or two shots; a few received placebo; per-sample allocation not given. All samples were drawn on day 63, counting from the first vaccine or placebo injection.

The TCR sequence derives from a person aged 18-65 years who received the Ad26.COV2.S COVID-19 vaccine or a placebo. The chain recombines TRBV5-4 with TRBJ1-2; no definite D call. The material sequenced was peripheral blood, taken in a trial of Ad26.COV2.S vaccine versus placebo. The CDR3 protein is CASSFITAHGYTF. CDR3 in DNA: TGTGCCAGCAGCTTTATCACAGCCCATGGCTACACCTTC.